The rows below give T cell receptor beta chains drawn from one sample of a study of cytotoxic CD8 clonotypes in ibrutinib-treated CLL. Clones were read by immunoSEQ multiplex PCR, and TCRdb kept only the in-frame ones, dropping some. In the table there are around 19,000 clones, 64% of which are singletons. Sequenced material: PBMCs, taken after 12 months of ibrutinib treatment. All receptors derive from a human donor with chronic lymphocytic leukemia. The CDR3 runs from the conserved cysteine through the conserved F or W. Each record gives: clone size, V gene, J gene, D gene, CDR3 DNA, CDR3 protein. The D gene is left open where the match is weak. Clone size is given for some rows only: seen once, a few or many times, or a class if the clone is expanded.

-	TRBV9	TRBJ1-4	-	TGTGCCAGCAGCGTTGGGGACCAGGGTCAGGAAAAACTGTTTTTT	CASSVGDQGQEKLFF
-	TRBV4-2	TRBJ2-1	-	TGTGCCAGCACCTCCAGCTCTAGCGCCGTCAATGAGCAGTTCTTC	CASTSSSSAVNEQFF
-	TRBV28	TRBJ2-7	-	TGTGCCAGCAGCCCACCGCAGGGCCAGGGTGGAGAGCAGTACTTC	CASSPPQGQGGEQYF
few	TRBV29-1	TRBJ2-1	-	TGCAGCGTTGGGGGCCCGAGCTCCTACAATGAGCAGTTCTTC	CSVGGPSSYNEQFF
-	TRBV5-4	TRBJ2-3	TRBD2	TGTGCCAGCAGCCTAGGCCCTAGCGGGAGAAAGGGCACAGATACGCAGTATTTT	CASSLGPSGRKGTDTQYF
-	TRBV9	TRBJ2-5	-	TGTGCCAGCAGTAGGACAGCCCAAGAGACCCAGTACTTC	CASSRTAQETQYF
-	TRBV9	TRBJ1-4	TRBD1	TGTGCCAGCAGCGTCACAGGGGGTGCTAATGAAAAACTGTTTTTT	CASSVTGGANEKLFF
few	TRBV19	TRBJ1-5	TRBD1	TGTGCCAGTAGTATTGGGGCGACAGGGTTCAGCAATCAGCCCCAGCATTTT	CASSIGATGFSNQPQHF
medium-sized	TRBV4-1	TRBJ2-5	TRBD2	TGCGCCAGCAGCCAAGCAGGAATAACGGGAGGCCCGCGCTGGACCCAGTACTTC	CASSQAGITGGPRWTQYF
-	TRBV7-9	TRBJ1-1	-	TGTGCCAGCAGCTTAGATCGGGGGGTTGGCACTGAAGCTTTCTTT	CASSLDRGVGTEAFF
few	TRBV28	TRBJ2-7	TRBD1	TGTGCCAGCAGTCCCAGGGGGTTGTCCTACGAGCAGTACTTC	CASSPRGLSYEQYF
-	TRBV5-1	TRBJ2-7	TRBD2	TGCGCCAGCAGCTTGGTTACTAGCGGAGCGTACGAGCAGTACTTC	CASSLVTSGAYEQYF
-	TRBV10-3	TRBJ2-7	TRBD2	TGTGCCATCAGTGAGTCCATCATAGCGGGAGGCACGGCCGAGCAGTACTTC	CAISESIIAGGTAEQYF
-	TRBV7-6	TRBJ2-2	-	TGTGCCAGCAGCTTCGGCGATTCGAACACCGGGGAGCTGTTTTTT	CASSFGDSNTGELFF
few	TRBV27	TRBJ1-2	-	TGTGCCAGCAGTTTATGGCAGACCTCAGCTAACTATGGCTACACCTTC	CASSLWQTSANYGYTF
few	TRBV9	TRBJ2-2	-	TGTGCCAGCAGCGTAGCTACTATCGGGGAGCTGTTTTTT	CASSVATIGELFF
-	TRBV7-8	TRBJ2-5	-	TGTGCCAGCAGCTTAAAGGGGGGCCTAGCCGAGACCCAGTACTTC	CASSLKGGLAETQYF
-	TRBV7-6	TRBJ2-3	TRBD2	TGTGCCAGCAGCCTAAATCTAGCGGGAGATACGCAGTATTTT	CASSLNLAGDTQYF
-	TRBV5-4	TRBJ2-5	-	TGTGCCAGCAGCTTGGGTCGCGGGACCGGGGGGACCCAGTACTTC	CASSLGRGTGGTQYF
-	TRBV28	TRBJ1-2	-	TGTGCCAGCAGTCTGGGGCCAAGGGAGGATGGCTACACCTTC	CASSLGPREDGYTF
-	TRBV28	TRBJ2-1	-	TGTGCCAGCAGTTTTAGGGGACGGTCACTTGATGAGCAGTTCTTC	CASSFRGRSLDEQFF
-	TRBV5-4	TRBJ2-7	-	TGTGCCAGCAGCTTAGGGGGACTGGTCTACGAGCAGTACTTC	CASSLGGLVYEQYF
-	TRBV30	TRBJ2-7	-	TGTGCCTGGAGTCAAGACCCCCGTAGCGGTATCTACGAGCAGTACTTC	CAWSQDPRSGIYEQYF
few	TRBV18	TRBJ1-5	-	TGTGCCAGCTCAACCGACGTTGGCAATCAGCCCCAGCATTTT	CASSTDVGNQPQHF
-	TRBV29-1	TRBJ1-2	TRBD1	TGCAGCGCGATCTACAGGGGTGGTGGCTACACCTTC	CSAIYRGGGYTF
-	TRBV29-1	TRBJ2-1	TRBD2	TGCAGCGTTAGGAGCGGGAGTTCGAATGAGCAGTTCTTC	CSVRSGSSNEQFF
medium-sized	TRBV7-9	TRBJ1-2	-	TGTGCCAGCAGCTCCGGTTATGGCTACACCTTC	CASSSGYGYTF
once	TRBV7-2	TRBJ2-1	-	TGTGCCAGCAGCTTAGTGTATGAGCAGTTCTTC	CASSLVYEQFF
few	TRBV4-1	TRBJ2-7	-	TGCGCCAGCAGCCAAGAACAGGCTACTTTCTACGAGCAGTACTTC	CASSQEQATFYEQYF
-	TRBV10-3	TRBJ1-1	TRBD1	TGTGCCATCTCAGGGGGTGGAACTGAAGCTTTCTTT	CAISGGGTEAFF
-	TRBV9	TRBJ2-1	-	TGTGCCAGCAGCGTAGACGGACCTACACACAATGAGCAGTTCTTC	CASSVDGPTHNEQFF
-	TRBV28	TRBJ2-3	TRBD1	TGTGCCAGCAGACCCGGGACAGCGCATTCAGATACGCAGTATTTT	CASRPGTAHSDTQYF
few	TRBV19	TRBJ2-1	TRBD2	TGTGCCAGTAGTATGAGGGCGGGAGTAAGTGAGCAGTTCTTC	CASSMRAGVSEQFF
once	TRBV5-1	TRBJ2-1	-	TGCGCCAGCAGCTTTAATCATGTGGATGAGCAGTTCTTC	CASSFNHVDEQFF
-	TRBV29-1	TRBJ1-2	-	TGCAGCGTTGAAGCAGGGTCGGGCGGCTACACCTTC	CSVEAGSGGYTF
-	TRBV28	TRBJ2-5	TRBD1	TGTGCCAGCAGACCGGACAGGGTTTACCAAGAGACCCAGTACTTC	CASRPDRVYQETQYF
-	TRBV6-1	TRBJ1-1	-	TGTGCCAGCAGTGAATGGCAGAGCCGAACTGAAGCTTTCTTT	CASSEWQSRTEAFF
-	TRBV27	TRBJ2-5	TRBD1	TGTGCCAGCAGTTTATCAGGGGGCGAAGAGACCCAGTACTTC	CASSLSGGEETQYF
-	TRBV20-1	TRBJ2-1	-	TGCAGTGCTCGGAGTAATGAGCAGTTCTTC	CSARSNEQFF
-	TRBV28	TRBJ1-1	TRBD1	TGTGCCAGCAGTCCTACAGGACAGGGTCGGACTGAAGCTTTCTTT	CASSPTGQGRTEAFF
-	TRBV6-9	TRBJ1-2	TRBD1	TGTGCCAGCAGTTACACGGACAGGGCCTATGGCTACACCTTC	CASSYTDRAYGYTF
few	TRBV19	TRBJ1-3	-	TGTGCCAGCGGACAGAACTCTGGAAACACCATATATTTT	CASGQNSGNTIYF
few	TRBV7-9	TRBJ1-1	TRBD1	TGTGCCAGCAGCTCTCGGACAGGGGTTCCCACTGAAGCTTTCTTT	CASSSRTGVPTEAFF
-	TRBV19	TRBJ1-5	-	TGTGCCAGTAGTTATTGGCAGTTCAGCAATCAGCCCCAGCATTTT	CASSYWQFSNQPQHF
few	TRBV19	TRBJ1-1	-	TGTGCCAGTAGTATTATCGACGAGTCTGAAGCTTTCTTT	CASSIIDESEAFF
-	TRBV9	TRBJ2-2	-	TGTGCCAGCAGCGTAGTGGATGGCGCCGGGGAGCTGTTTTTT	CASSVVDGAGELFF